The TCR beta chain under discussion was sequenced for a study of cytomegalovirus exposure and HLA in healthy donors. Study details: Counted in an early data release were 65 million to 100 million unique TCRs from HLA-typed donors. The study, taken as a whole, reports: Listed as cytomegalovirus-associated were about 160 TCR beta chains. In a later analysis, CMV-associated beta chains were mostly HLA-associated, it appeared.

The V gene lost 3 bases and the J gene lost 1 base, with 12 bases spanning the gap. The CDR3 runs 15 residues. Germline values: CDR1 SQVTM, CDR2 ANQGSEA. PCR amplification relied on 60 Vbeta primers (plus 13 Jbeta primers). TCRdb keeps only in-frame clones here, not all; method: immunoSEQ multiplex PCR. The table lists 100,000 to 150,000 clones, roughly 76% of them singletons. Turning to this clone: Its target is unknown.

The V and J genes are TRBV29-1 and TRBJ2-2; tentatively, D is TRBD2 (5 bases). Source material: PBMCs. This receptor was taken from a woman aged 50 to 65 in good health and CMV-seronegative. The DNA for the CDR3 is TGCAGCGTTGAGCCCCGGGAAAGGAACACCGGGGAGCTGTTTTTT. Translating it yields CSVEPRERNTGELFF.